Below are 27 T cell receptor beta chains sequenced from a single sample in a study of T cell responses to AZD1222 COVID-19 vaccine. Method: immunoSEQ multiplex PCR; TCRdb's copy keeps in-frame clones and lacks some. This sample has 90,000 or so clones, with about nine tenths found just once. The source was peripheral blood, collected on day 0 of AZD1222 vaccination. These receptors all come from an adult in good health.

The chain links TRBV19 to TRBJ1-3; D ambiguous. The germline CDR1 and CDR2 sequences are LNHDA and SQIVND (reference sequence). The V end was cut by 9 bases, the J end by 0 bases, with 12 bases between. CDR3 length: 14 residues. The CDR3 here is CASSSAGSGNTIYF. CDR3 bases: TGTGCCAGCTCCTCGGCAGGCTCTGGAAACACCATATATTTT.

V gene TRBV5-1 combines with J gene TRBJ1-1; perhaps TRBD1 as D (6 bases). The germline V gene has CDR1 SGHRS and CDR2 YFSETQ. V lost 4 bases and J 0 bases, leaving 16 bases between the germline ends. This CDR3 is 16 amino acids long. The CDR3 reads CASSRGAGQLNTEAFF. DNA for the CDR3: TGCGCCAGCAGCCGTGGTGCGGGACAATTGAACACTGAAGCTTTCTTT.

J is TRBJ1-1 and V is TRBV6-6; D call uncertain. The germline V and J ends were trimmed by 7 bases and 6 bases, with 18 bases remaining between them. The CDR3 extends over 14 amino acids. Germline values: CDR1 MNHNY, CDR2 SVGAGI (reference sequence). The CDR3 reads CASTNAVGSPEAFF. The CDR3 nucleotides are TGTGCCAGCACTAACGCCGTGGGGTCCCCTGAAGCTTTCTTT.

J is TRBJ2-2 and V is TRBV24-1; D is unresolved. Per the germline V gene, CDR1 is KGHDR and CDR2 is SFDVKD. Trimming cost V 3 bases and J 3 bases, with 7 bases left between them. CDR3 length equals 14 residues. The CDR3 DNA reads TGTGCCACCAGTGATAATTATGACACCGGGGAGCTGTTTTTT. Translating gives CATSDNYDTGELFF.

This chain connects TRBV19 to TRBJ1-6; 8 bases fit TRBD1. Trimming removed 6 bases from V and 9 bases from J; junction bases left unmatched: 10. Germline V gene sequence: CDR1 LNHDA, CDR2 SQIVND (reference sequence). CDR3 size: 15 residues. CDR3 region: CASRDQGQGSSPLHF. The CDR3 nucleotides read TGTGCCAGTAGAGACCAAGGACAGGGTTCTTCACCCCTCCACTTT.

The V call is TRBV2, the J call TRBJ1-6; 7 bases match TRBD1. The germline gives CDR1 SNHLY, CDR2 FYNNEI. The CDR3 loop spans 14 amino acids. Germline trimming cut 4 bases from V and 10 bases from J; bases unmatched to any gene: 7. The CDR3 reads CASSANRGISPLHF. CDR3 sequence (DNA): TGTGCCAGCAGTGCTAACAGGGGTATCTCACCCCTCCACTTT.

J is TRBJ1-1 and V is TRBV19; TRBD1 aligns across 10 bases. CDR3 length equals 17 residues. The trim removed 0 bases at V and 4 bases at J, leaving 8 bases unmatched. Germline CDR1 LNHDA, CDR2 SQIVND (reference sequence). The CDR3 DNA follows: TGTGCCAGTAGTATAGACTTGACAGGGGGCGTTGGCACTGAAGCTTTCTTT. Translating it yields CASSIDLTGGVGTEAFF.

V gene TRBV19 combines with J gene TRBJ1-5, with a weak D call TRBD1 (5 bases). This CDR3 is built from 17 residues. Per the germline V gene, CDR1 is LNHDA and CDR2 is SQIVND (reference sequence). V shed 3 bases and J shed 0 bases, with 15 bases lying between them. CDR3 nucleotides: TGTGCCAGTAGTATGGTTCGGTGGGGGGATAGCAATCAGCCCCAGCATTTT. Protein: CASSMVRWGDSNQPQHF.

The V gene is TRBV5-1, the J gene TRBJ2-5; perhaps TRBD2 as D (5 bases). The CDR3 sequence is 13 residues long. V lost 3 bases and J lost 7, with 13 bases in between. Germline assignment: CDR1 SGHRS and CDR2 YFSETQ. CDR3 residues: CASSSDGKATQYF. DNA for the CDR3: TGCGCCAGCAGCTCGGACGGGAAAGCGACCCAGTACTTC.

This clone has just one count. V and J are TRBV4-1 and TRBJ1-1; D not certain. Germline V CDR1 and CDR2: MGHRA, YSYEKL. V dropped 0 bases and J dropped 11 bases, with 13 bases sitting between them. The CDR3 is 13 residues long. The CDR3 bases are TGCGCCAGCAGCCAAGAACGGGGTGTCGGGGCTTTCTTT. The encoded protein is CASSQERGVGAFF.

The V call is TRBV6-4, the J call TRBJ2-1; possibly TRBD2 for D (5 bases). V was shortened by 7 bases and J by 3 bases, with 16 bases between the two germline ends. Looked up from germline, CDR1 is MRHNA and CDR2 is SNTAGT. This CDR3 contains 15 residues. The CDR3 spells CASTPLTSVYNEQFF. As DNA, the CDR3 is TGTGCCAGCACCCCTTTAACTAGTGTCTACAATGAGCAGTTCTTC.

The V and J genes are TRBV29-1 and TRBJ2-2, with TRBD1 matching over 9 bases. Germline values: CDR1 SQVTM, CDR2 ANQGSEA. This CDR3 has 14 residues. V shed 4 bases, J shed 5 bases, and the junction held 5 bases outside the gene matches. The CDR3 reads CSVAGQGETGELFF. CDR3 sequence (DNA): TGCAGCGTTGCGGGACAGGGAGAAACCGGGGAGCTGTTTTTT.

V is TRBV7-6 and J is TRBJ2-7, with 10 bases aligning to TRBD2. J was trimmed by 0 bases and V by 5 bases; bases with no gene match: 4. This CDR3 comprises 15 residues. CDR1 and CDR2 (germline): SGHVS, FNYEAQ. CDR3 bases: TGTGCCAGCAGCGCCTCTAGCGGGAGCTCCTACGAGCAGTACTTC. Translated: CASSASSGSSYEQYF.

The J gene is TRBJ2-1, the V gene TRBV2; 8 bases are a match to TRBD2. Losses at the gene ends were 6 bases for V and 4 bases for J; bases not matched to a gene: 8. CDR3 length equals 15 residues. CDR1 and CDR2 from the germline V gene are SNHLY and FYNNEI. This chain's CDR3 is CASRTGGGSYNEQFF. The CDR3 nucleotides are TGTGCCAGCAGAACTGGCGGGGGGTCTTACAATGAGCAGTTCTTC.

This clone has only one observation. The chain recombines TRBV7-9 with TRBJ2-1, with D possibly being TRBD1 (5 bases). The CDR3 sequence is 15 residues long. Germline V gene data show CDR1 as SEHNR and CDR2 as FQNEAQ (reference sequence). Deletions cut 0 bases from V and 8 bases from J, with 14 bases between. The CDR3 bases are TGTGCCAGCAGCTTAGCTGGGTATACAGGAGATGAGCAGTTCTTC. Translated: CASSLAGYTGDEQFF.

The gene calls are TRBV20-1 and TRBJ2-1; 8 nucleotides agree with TRBD2. The CDR3 totals 16 residues. The germline gives CDR1 DFQATT, CDR2 SNEGSKA (reference sequence). With 3 bases clipped from V and 0 bases from J, the junction kept 7 bases outside the gene matches. CDR3: CSASPWTSHSYNEQFF. For the CDR3, the DNA is TGCAGTGCTAGTCCCTGGACTAGCCACTCCTACAATGAGCAGTTCTTC.

This rearrangement joins TRBV6-2 or TRBV6-3 to TRBJ1-1; TRBD1 might be the D (5 bases). V shed 2 bases and J shed 5 bases, with 21 bases lying between them. In germline, CDR1 is MNHEY, CDR2 SVGEGT. CDR3 length equals 17 residues. The CDR3 coding sequence is TGTGCCAGCAGTTACCACCTTGTTGGGGGAAGTGGGACTGAAGCTTTCTTT. It encodes CASSYHLVGGSGTEAFF.

The chain has TRBV28 and TRBJ1-2; 7 nucleotides align to TRBD1. CDR1 MDHEN and CDR2 SYDVKM come from the germline V gene. CDR3 size: 14 residues. As DNA, the CDR3 is TGTGTGACAATCGCCCCCGGGACAGAGTATGGCTACACCTTC. Encoded protein: CVTIAPGTEYGYTF.

This rearrangement joins TRBV7-9 to TRBJ1-2; possibly TRBD1 for D (5 bases). V was clipped by 5 bases and J by 8 bases, with 15 bases between them. Germline V gives CDR1 SEHNR, CDR2 FQNEAQ (reference sequence). The CDR3 is made up of 13 amino acids. CDR3 in DNA: TGTGCCAGCAGCGCCGGGGCTACTCAGGGCTACACCTTC. As protein: CASSAGATQGYTF.

V usage is TRBV5-6 and J usage is TRBJ1-2; D gene uncertain. The V end lost 0 bases, the J end lost 6 bases, and 12 bases lay between the germline ends. The CDR3 length is 14 residues. Germline values: CDR1 SGHDT, CDR2 YYEEEE. The CDR3 region is CASSLASRIHGYTF. The CDR3 DNA follows: TGTGCCAGCAGCTTGGCATCCAGGATACATGGCTACACCTTC.

The rearrangement joins TRBV4-2 to TRBJ1-6, with unresolved D. Trimming shortened V by 0 bases and J by 8 bases, and 17 bases separated the two germline ends. This CDR3 is built from 17 residues. CDR1 and CDR2 from the germline V gene are LGHNA and YNFKEQ. The chain's CDR3 is CASSQDPSGPFYSPLHF. In DNA, the CDR3 is TGTGCCAGCAGCCAAGATCCCTCCGGGCCCTTTTATTCACCCCTCCACTTT.

V gene TRBV7-9 combines with J gene TRBJ2-3; 7 nucleotides align to TRBD1. The V segment lost 5 bases and the J segment 5 bases; nucleotides outside the gene matches: 7. CDR3 length: 14 amino acids. Per the germline V gene, CDR1 is SEHNR and CDR2 is FQNEAQ (reference sequence). The CDR3 loop is CASSLRDSGDTQYF. The CDR3 DNA sequence: TGTGCCAGCAGCCTCCGGGACAGCGGAGATACGCAGTATTTT. The entire variable domain, with the rest obtained from reference TRBV7-9 and TRBJ2-3, is as follows: DTGVSQNPRHKITKRGQNVTFRCDPISEHNRLYWYRQTLGQGPEFLTYFQNEAQLEKSRLLSDRFSAERPKGSFSTLEIQRTEQGDSAMYLCASSLRDSGDTQYFGPGTRLTVL.

This clone was recorded once. V and J are TRBV6-6 and TRBJ1-5; no firm D call. From germline, CDR1 is MNHNY and CDR2 SVGAGI (reference sequence). The CDR3 extends over 15 amino acids. Trimming shortened V by 2 bases and J by 5 bases, and 13 bases separated the two germline ends. The CDR3 reads CASSYPDPEDQPQHF. CDR3 DNA: TGTGCCAGCAGTTACCCCGACCCGGAGGATCAGCCCCAGCATTTT.

This chain uses TRBV7-8 with TRBJ2-4; a possible D gene is TRBD2 (6 bases). Trimming took 5 bases from V and 0 from J, leaving 20 bases between them. CDR3 length: 18 amino acids. Germline CDR1 reads SGHVS; CDR2 reads FQNEAQ. CDR3 residues: CASSASEGGNIAKNIQYF. The CDR3 bases are TGTGCCAGCAGCGCGAGCGAGGGCGGGAACATAGCCAAAAACATTCAGTACTTC.

V and J are TRBV18 and TRBJ2-7; 11 nucleotides match TRBD1. Germline V lookup: CDR1 KGHSH, CDR2 LQKENI. The CDR3 covers 15 residues. The V and J ends lost 4 bases and 5 bases, in that order; junction bases with no gene match: 7. The CDR3 region is CASSHKPGQGDEQYF. As DNA, the CDR3 is TGTGCCAGCTCACATAAACCGGGACAGGGGGACGAGCAGTACTTC.

The genes are TRBV12-5 and TRBJ1-4; D unresolved. The length of the CDR3 is 13 residues. Germline V lookup: CDR1 LGHNT, CDR2 FRNRAP. Trimming pared 0 bases from V and 5 bases from J, leaving 4 bases between. The CDR3 protein is CASGLVPNEKLFF. In nucleotides, the CDR3 is TGTGCTAGTGGTTTGGTCCCGAATGAAAAACTGTTTTTT.

The chain uses TRBV5-1 and TRBJ2-2; the match to TRBD1 covers 8 bases. This CDR3 has 15 amino acids. From germline, CDR1 is SGHRS and CDR2 YFSETQ. Trimming removed 1 base from V and 8 bases from J; junction bases left unmatched: 7. The CDR3 spells CASSLQGTGYGELFF. Here the CDR3 DNA reads TGCGCCAGCAGCTTGCAAGGGACAGGCTATGGGGAGCTGTTTTTT.